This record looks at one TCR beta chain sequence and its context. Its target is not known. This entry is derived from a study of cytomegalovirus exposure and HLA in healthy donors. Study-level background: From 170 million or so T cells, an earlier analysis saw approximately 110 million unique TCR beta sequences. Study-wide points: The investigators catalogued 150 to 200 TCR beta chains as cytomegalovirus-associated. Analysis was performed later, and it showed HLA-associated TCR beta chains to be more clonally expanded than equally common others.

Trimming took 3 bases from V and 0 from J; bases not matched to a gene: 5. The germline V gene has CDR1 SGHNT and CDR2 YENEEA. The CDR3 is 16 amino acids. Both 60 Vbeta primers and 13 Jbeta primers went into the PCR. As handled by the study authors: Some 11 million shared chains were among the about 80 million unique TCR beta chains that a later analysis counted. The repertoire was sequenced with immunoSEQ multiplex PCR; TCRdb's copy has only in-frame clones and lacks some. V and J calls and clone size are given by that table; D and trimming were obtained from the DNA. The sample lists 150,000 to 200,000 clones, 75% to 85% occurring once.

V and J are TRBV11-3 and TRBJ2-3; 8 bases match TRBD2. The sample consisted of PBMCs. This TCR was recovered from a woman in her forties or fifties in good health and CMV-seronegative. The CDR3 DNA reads TGTGCCAGCAGCTTCAGTAGCGGGGCTAGCACAGATACGCAGTATTTT. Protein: CASSFSSGASTDTQYF. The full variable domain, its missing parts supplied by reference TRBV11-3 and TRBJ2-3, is EAGVVQSPRYKIIEKKQPVAFWCNPISGHNTLYWYLQNLGQGPELLIRYENEEAVDDSQLPKDRFSAERLKGVDSTLKIQPAELGDSAVYLCASSFSSGASTDTQYFGPGTRLTVL.